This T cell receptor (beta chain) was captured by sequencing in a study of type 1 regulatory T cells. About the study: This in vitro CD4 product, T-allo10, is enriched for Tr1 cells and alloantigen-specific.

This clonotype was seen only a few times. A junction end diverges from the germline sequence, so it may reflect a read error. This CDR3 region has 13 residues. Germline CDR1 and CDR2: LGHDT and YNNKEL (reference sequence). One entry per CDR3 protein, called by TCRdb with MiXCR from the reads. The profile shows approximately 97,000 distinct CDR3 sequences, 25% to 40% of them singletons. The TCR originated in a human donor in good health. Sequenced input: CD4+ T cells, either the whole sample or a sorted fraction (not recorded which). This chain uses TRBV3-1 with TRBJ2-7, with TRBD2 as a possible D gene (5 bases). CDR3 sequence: CASSQGGPGEQYF. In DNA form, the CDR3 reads TGTGCCAGCAGTCAAGGAGGTCCGGGGGAGCAGTACTTC.